The T cell receptor beta chain described here comes from a study of T cells in Graves' hyperthyroidism and ophthalmopathy. The table lists this clonotype with a few counts. Antigen unknown. Patients showing uncontrolled infection, other autoimmune disease, pregnancy or lactation were ineligible. CDR3 length: 14 amino acids. Germline assignment: CDR1 SGHRS and CDR2 YFSETQ. V lost 4 bases to trimming and J lost 2 bases; unmatched junction nucleotides: 5. Study observations and caveats: Median prediction lead before ophthalmopathy onset was 6.5 months with the model. Separation of ophthalmopathy from stable hyperthyroidism was achieved by a 13 V-J model.

RNA transcripts provided the source from which TCR beta CDR3 regions were amplified. The TCR CDR3 was amplified in a first-round RT-PCR using the HTBI primer set. TCRdb reprocessed the multiplex PCR reads with MiXCR, giving one entry per CDR3 protein. The sample contains around 660,000 distinct CDR3 sequences, about 45% of which appear only once. V is TRBV5-1 and J is TRBJ2-7; 8 bases are a match to TRBD2. The specimen sequenced was peripheral blood or thyroid tissue (not recorded which). This receptor was obtained from an adult man with Graves' disease, either hyperthyroidism or ophthalmopathy (not recorded which). The CDR3 protein is CASSPAGGAYEQYF. CDR3 DNA: TGCGCCAGCAGCCCCGCGGGGGGAGCCTACGAGCAGTACTTC.